This T cell receptor (beta chain) stems from a study of blood T cell repertoires in COVID-19. Study background: COVID-19 samples collected from the United States, Italy and Spain covered acute and convalescent phases.

Source study methods: How many nucleated cells were present was estimated from reference gene primer amplification. Generated by immunoSEQ multiplex PCR, the TCRdb table keeps only in-frame clones and is missing some. V, J and clone size were drawn from that table, and D and trimming were deduced from the DNA. The sample has about 140,000 clones, roughly 85% seen once. The CDR3 has 18 residues. The V gene's germline CDR1 is SQVTM and CDR2 ANQGSEA. J gave up 6 bases and V 1 base, and 13 bases lay outside the gene matches. This sequence originates from a human donor in a cohort sampled during active COVID-19. This chain connects TRBV29-1 to TRBJ2-3; 13 positions match TRBD2. Sequences were obtained from peripheral blood. This CDR3 reads CSVEGLAGGGGSRDTQYF. The CDR3 DNA reads TGCAGCGTTGAAGGACTAGCGGGGGGAGGGGGCTCTAGGGATACGCAGTATTTT.